This passage covers 30 T cell receptor beta chains from one sample sequenced in a study of blood T cells in healthy people across ages (dated by TCRdb to the mid-2010s). Libraries were constructed by 5' RACE. A second PCR of about 7 to 12 cycles was performed with a sample-barcoded 5' primer and a J-beta primer mix. Using fastp trimming at Q25 and MiXCR clonotype assembly, TCRdb reanalyzed the public sequencing data and kept in-frame beta chains. Each CDR3 protein gets just one entry, which takes the most common genes and DNA from the rows behind it. The table for this sample lists some 1,800,000 distinct CDR3 sequences; 30% to 40% of them were counted only once. The ten top clones hold 20% to 25% of the sample. The source material was blood. These receptors were obtained from a human donor in good health.

This clonotype was seen repeatedly, ten times or more. This sequence joins TRBV4-1 and TRBJ2-1, with 10 bases identical to TRBD2. Per the germline V gene, CDR1 is MGHRA and CDR2 is YSYEKL. This CDR3 has 17 amino acids. The junction had 11 bases not matched to a gene; V was cut back by 2 bases and J by 7 bases. DNA for the CDR3: TGCGCCAGCAGCCAACCTAGCGGGGGCCCCGATAGGAATGAGCAGTTCTTC. Residues: CASSQPSGGPDRNEQFF.

The chain employs TRBV20-1 and TRBJ2-3; D gene unclear. Germline CDR1 and CDR2: DFQATT and SNEGSKA (reference sequence). Trimming removed 6 bases at V and 2 bases at J, with 9 bases between. The CDR3 spans 12 residues. The CDR3: CSALWATDTQYF. The DNA for the CDR3 is TGCAGTGCGCTGTGGGCCACAGATACGCAGTATTTT.

This clonotype was detected many times. J is TRBJ1-2 and V is TRBV7-3; D perhaps matches TRBD1 (6 bases). The CDR3 length is 14 residues. Trimming cost V 2 bases and J 4 bases, with 11 bases left between them. Germline V gives CDR1 SGHTA, CDR2 FQGTGA. The CDR3 bases are TGTGCCAGCAGCTTACCAGGGGTCGTCTATGGCTACACCTTC. Its translation: CASSLPGVVYGYTF. Looking up the rest from reference TRBV7-3 and TRBJ1-2 gives the full variable domain: GAGVSQTPSNKVTEKGKYVELRCDPISGHTALYWYRQSLGQGPEFLIYFQGTGAADDSGLPNDRFFAVRPEGSVSTLKIQRTERGDSAVYLCASSLPGVVYGYTFGSGTRLTVV.

As to this clonotype: A junction end diverges from the germline sequence, so it may reflect a read error. This chain joins TRBV29-1 and TRBJ1-1, with 9 nucleotides matching TRBD1. The CDR3 loop spans 16 amino acids. Germline values: CDR1 SQVTM, CDR2 ANQGSEA. In DNA form, the CDR3 reads TGCAGCGTTTTCTCCGGTACAGGGGGCTGGGGCACTGAGGCTTTCTTT. As protein: CSVFSGTGGWGTEAFF.

The genes are TRBV28 and TRBJ2-4, with 7 bases lining up with TRBD1. The J call may be incorrect, as the DNA end agrees better with TRBJ2-7. This CDR3 spans 16 amino acids. Germline-derived CDR1 and CDR2 are MDHEN and SYDVKM. CDR3 protein: CASSSAPGQTLDEQYF. The CDR3 DNA is TGTGCCAGCAGCTCCGCACCGGGACAGACCCTCGACGAGCAGTACTTC.

In the case of this clonotype: At one of its ends the junction is not consistent with the germline gene, which may arise from a read error. The chain uses TRBV19 and TRBJ2-7; 7 nucleotides agree with TRBD1. Germline CDR1 and CDR2: LNHDA and SQIVND (reference sequence). The CDR3 runs 15 residues. CDR3 nucleotides: TGTGCCGGTAGTCTCCGACAGGGCCTCTCCTACGAGCAGTACTTC. This gives the protein CAGSLRQGLSYEQYF.

This chain uses TRBV7-2 with TRBJ2-7; D is possibly TRBD1 (5 bases). The V end was cut by 3 bases, the J end by 2 bases, with 11 bases between. The CDR3 covers 14 residues. Per germline, CDR1 SGHTA and CDR2 FQGNSA. The CDR3 protein is CASSFDRVAYEQYF. The DNA for the CDR3 is TGTGCCAGCAGCTTTGACAGAGTGGCCTACGAGCAGTACTTC.

As DNA, the CDR3 is TGTGCCAGCAGTTTATACGGGGAGGTCCTGTTTTTT. Its translation: CASSLYGEVLFF. This chain connects TRBV27 to TRBJ2-2; D may be TRBD2 (6 bases). There are 12 residues in the CDR3. Germline V gene data show CDR1 as MNHEY and CDR2 as SMNVEV (reference sequence). V dropped 1 base and J dropped 14 bases, with 11 bases sitting between them.

This clonotype has a single count. This chain uses TRBV6-6 with TRBJ1-4, with TRBD1 as a possible D gene (6 bases). The CDR3 length is 14 residues. Germline values: CDR1 MNHNY, CDR2 SVGAGI (reference sequence). V was shortened by 6 bases and J by 6 bases, with 14 bases between the two germline ends. The CDR3, as DNA: TGTGCCAGCAGCCTCCGCAGGGGACATGAAAAACTGTTTTTT. This sequence encodes CASSLRRGHEKLFF.

This clonotype was found many times. The chain uses TRBV20-1 and TRBJ1-1; D is perhaps TRBD1 (5 bases). Germline lookup yields CDR1 DFQATT and CDR2 SNEGSKA (reference sequence). V lost 6 bases and J 6 bases, leaving 20 bases between the germline ends. The CDR3 is 14 residues long. The CDR3 DNA sequence: TGCAGTGCCTTAGCCGGGACCCTGTTCGCTGAAGCTTTCTTT. It encodes CSALAGTLFAEAFF.

The rearrangement uses TRBV12-3 or TRBV12-4 and TRBJ2-1; D remains unclear. The CDR3 is 12 amino acids. Trimming shortened V by 6 bases and J by 6 bases, and 9 bases separated the two germline ends. The CDR3 spells CASSRNANEQFF. The DNA for the CDR3 is TGTGCCAGCAGCCGAAACGCCAATGAGCAGTTCTTC.

J is TRBJ1-2 and V is TRBV6-1; D ambiguous. CDR3 length equals 15 residues. The germline V gene has CDR1 MNHNS and CDR2 SASEGT. Trimming removed 3 bases at V and 0 bases at J, with 11 bases between. CDR3 sequence: CASSERAGTNYGYTF. The CDR3 DNA follows: TGTGCCAGCAGTGAGAGGGCAGGTACTAACTATGGCTACACCTTC.

The rearrangement links TRBV20-1 to TRBJ1-5, with D unclear. The germline V gene encodes CDR1 DFQATT and CDR2 SNEGSKA (reference sequence). This CDR3 contains 14 residues. Between the trimmed V and J ends, which lost 0 bases and 3 bases, there was a span of 9 bases. The CDR3 DNA is TGCAGTGCTAGAGATATACGGGACAATCAGCCCCAGCATTTT. It is translated as CSARDIRDNQPQHF.

This clonotype was counted a single time. A read error may explain this, as a much larger clone is one base away. The chain carries TRBV20-1 and TRBJ2-5; 9 bases are shared with TRBD2. Germline trimming cut 2 bases from V and 5 bases from J; bases unmatched to any gene: 3. This CDR3 spans 13 amino acids. The germline CDR1 and CDR2 sequences are DFQATT and SNEGSKA (reference sequence). The chain's CDR3 is CSARRTSAETQYF. CDR3 nucleotide sequence: TGCAGTGCTAGAAGGACTAGCGCGGAGACCCAGTACTTC.

This clonotype has a handful of counts. The chain couples TRBV10-1 to TRBJ2-3; no clear D gene. V lost 0 bases and J 0 bases, leaving 10 bases between the germline ends. The CDR3 contains 16 residues. Germline V gene sequence: CDR1 WNHNN, CDR2 SYGVQD (reference sequence). Here the CDR3 reads CASSESKVASTDTQYF. The CDR3 DNA is TGCGCCAGCAGTGAGTCGAAGGTAGCTAGCACAGATACGCAGTATTTT.

Concerning this clonotype itself: A read error may account for a junction end that differs from germline. V is TRBV12-3 or TRBV12-4 and J is TRBJ2-3; D possibly corresponds to TRBD1 (6 bases). CDR3 length: 13 amino acids. The CDR3 here is CASKSSWTDAQYF. DNA of the CDR3: TGTGCCAGCAAATCAAGCTGGACAGATGCGCAGTATTTT.

This clonotype was seen a handful of times. V is TRBV6-2 or TRBV6-3 and J is TRBJ2-3, with D perhaps TRBD1 (6 bases). Deletions cut 2 bases from V and 3 bases from J, with 9 bases between. The CDR3 runs 14 residues. CDR1 and CDR2 from the germline V gene are MNHEY and SVGEGT. The CDR3 sequence is CASSYARGTDTQYF. For the CDR3, the DNA is TGTGCCAGCAGTTACGCCAGGGGAACAGATACGCAGTATTTT.

The chain combines TRBV6-2 or TRBV6-3 with TRBJ2-1; no clear D gene. The CDR3 runs to 14 residues. CDR1 is MNHEY and CDR2 is SVGEGT in the germline V gene. Trimming cost V 6 bases and J 5 bases, with 14 bases left between them. CDR3 coding DNA: TGTGCCAGCAGGCCTTTAGGGCAGAACAATGAGCAGTTCTTC. Amino acids: CASRPLGQNNEQFF.

The V and J genes are TRBV7-3 and TRBJ2-1, with 11 nucleotides matching TRBD2. Germline V gene data show CDR1 as SGHTA and CDR2 as FQGTGA. J was trimmed by 5 bases and V by 0 bases; bases with no gene match: 6. The CDR3 spans 17 residues. CDR3 residues: CASSLTAGTSGNNEQFF. In DNA form, the CDR3 reads TGTGCCAGCAGCTTAACGGCCGGGACTAGCGGTAACAATGAGCAGTTCTTC.

This sequence joins TRBV7-6 and TRBJ1-1; D ambiguous. The CDR3 extends over 13 amino acids. Trimming took off 2 bases at V and 8 bases at J, with 12 bases between the two ends. Germline V lookup: CDR1 SGHVS, CDR2 FNYEAQ. CDR3 region: CASSLFSQREAFF. The CDR3 region has the DNA TGTGCCAGCAGCTTATTTTCACAGCGAGAAGCTTTCTTT.

This clonotype was observed a handful of times. The rearrangement joins TRBV11-3 to TRBJ2-4; D perhaps matches TRBD2 (5 bases). The germline V gene has CDR1 SGHNT and CDR2 YENEEA. The CDR3 has 17 residues. Trimming shortened V by 1 base and J by 0 bases, and 13 bases separated the two germline ends. This CDR3 is CASSLALGSLAKNIQYF. The CDR3, as DNA: TGTGCCAGCAGCTTAGCGTTGGGGAGTCTAGCCAAAAACATTCAGTACTTC. The full variable domain, rest sourced from reference TRBV11-3 and TRBJ2-4, is EAGVVQSPRYKIIEKKQPVAFWCNPISGHNTLYWYLQNLGQGPELLIRYENEEAVDDSQLPKDRFSAERLKGVDSTLKIQPAELGDSAVYLCASSLALGSLAKNIQYFGAGTRLSVL.

This clonotype was seen a few times. The chain joins TRBV6-1 to TRBJ2-1, with 13 bases fitting TRBD2. Germline CDR1 reads MNHNS; CDR2 reads SASEGT. Trimming removed 4 bases from V and 8 bases from J; junction bases left unmatched: 5. The CDR3 loop spans 15 amino acids. CDR3: CASSVGTSGVDEQFF. CDR3 DNA sequence: TGTGCCAGCAGTGTCGGGACTAGCGGGGTGGATGAGCAGTTCTTC.

This clonotype was observed a few times. The chain joins TRBV6-2 or TRBV6-3 to TRBJ1-6, with D perhaps matching TRBD1 (6 bases). Trimming stripped 2 bases from V and 5 bases from J, with 10 bases between. The germline V gene encodes CDR1 MNHEY and CDR2 SVGEGT. The CDR3 consists of 15 residues. CDR3 bases: TGTGCCAGCAGTTACCTGGGACAAGATAATTCACCCCTCCACTTT. Amino acid sequence: CASSYLGQDNSPLHF.

The J gene is TRBJ1-5, the V gene TRBV28, with TRBD1 identical over 11 bases. CDR3 size: 15 residues. Germline V gene sequence: CDR1 MDHEN, CDR2 SYDVKM. The V segment lost 2 bases and the J segment 7 bases; nucleotides outside the gene matches: 4. The CDR3 bases are TGTGCCAGCAGTTTACCGGGACAGGGGGAACAGCCCCAGCATTTT. Amino acids: CASSLPGQGEQPQHF.

In DNA, the CDR3 is TGTGCCAGCCTGAATCTCGGGATTAACTATGGCTACACCTTC. As protein: CASLNLGINYGYTF. The V gene is TRBV6-1, the J gene TRBJ1-2, with D hard to call. This CDR3 region has 14 residues. V was trimmed by 8 bases and J by 1 base, leaving 14 bases between them. In germline, CDR1 is MNHNS, CDR2 SASEGT.

This clonotype was counted many times. The chain has TRBV10-3 and TRBJ2-1; the D is unclear. There are 13 residues in the CDR3. Germline CDR1 reads ENHRY; CDR2 reads SYGVKD. V gave up 0 bases and J gave up 7 bases, with 7 bases separating them. CDR3 amino acids: CAISESVENEQFF. The CDR3 bases are TGTGCCATCAGTGAGTCTGTGGAAAATGAGCAGTTCTTC.

This clonotype was seen more than once but under ten times. This sequence joins TRBV7-2 and TRBJ2-5, with a weak D call TRBD1 (5 bases). Germline V CDR1 and CDR2: SGHTA, FQGNSA. CDR3 size: 14 residues. V dropped 5 bases and J dropped 7 bases, with 17 bases sitting between them. CDR3 sequence: CASSGLGFQGTQYF. In DNA, the CDR3 is TGTGCCAGCAGCGGGCTAGGCTTCCAGGGGACCCAGTACTTC. Combining the CDR3 with reference TRBV7-2 and TRBJ2-5 gives the whole variable domain GAGVSQSPSNKVTEKGKDVELRCDPISGHTALYWYRQSLGQGLEFLIYFQGNSAPDKSGLPSDRFSAERTGGSVSTLTIQRTQQEDSAVYLCASSGLGFQGTQYFGPGTRLLVL.

The V call is TRBV6-5, the J call TRBJ2-3; 7 bases match TRBD1. CDR3 length: 14 residues. Germline CDR1 MNHEY, CDR2 SVGAGI. Germline trimming cut 6 bases from V and 3 bases from J; bases unmatched to any gene: 6. The CDR3 DNA reads TGTGCCAGCAGACGACAGGGATGGACAGATACGCAGTATTTT. Residues: CASRRQGWTDTQYF.

V gene TRBV7-9 combines with J gene TRBJ1-1; the D gene is possibly TRBD1 (5 bases). Germline V gene data show CDR1 as SEHNR and CDR2 as FQNEAQ (reference sequence). CDR3 length equals 16 residues. V was trimmed by 5 bases and J by 3 bases, leaving 19 bases between them. This CDR3 is CASSHRPASGDTEAFF. DNA for the CDR3: TGTGCCAGCAGCCACCGTCCGGCCTCGGGGGACACTGAAGCTTTCTTT. Full variable domain (outside the CDR3, taken from reference TRBV7-9 and TRBJ1-1): DTGVSQNPRHKITKRGQNVTFRCDPISEHNRLYWYRQTLGQGPEFLTYFQNEAQLEKSRLLSDRFSAERPKGSFSTLEIQRTEQGDSAMYLCASSHRPASGDTEAFFGQGTRLTVV.

V usage is TRBV6-1 and J usage is TRBJ1-1; D is ambiguous. Trimming removed 2 bases from V and 7 bases from J, with 5 bases in between. Germline loops: CDR1 MNHNS, CDR2 SASEGT. This CDR3 spans 11 amino acids. The CDR3 sequence is CASSEIDEAFF. The CDR3 coding sequence is TGTGCCAGCAGTGAAATTGATGAAGCTTTCTTT.